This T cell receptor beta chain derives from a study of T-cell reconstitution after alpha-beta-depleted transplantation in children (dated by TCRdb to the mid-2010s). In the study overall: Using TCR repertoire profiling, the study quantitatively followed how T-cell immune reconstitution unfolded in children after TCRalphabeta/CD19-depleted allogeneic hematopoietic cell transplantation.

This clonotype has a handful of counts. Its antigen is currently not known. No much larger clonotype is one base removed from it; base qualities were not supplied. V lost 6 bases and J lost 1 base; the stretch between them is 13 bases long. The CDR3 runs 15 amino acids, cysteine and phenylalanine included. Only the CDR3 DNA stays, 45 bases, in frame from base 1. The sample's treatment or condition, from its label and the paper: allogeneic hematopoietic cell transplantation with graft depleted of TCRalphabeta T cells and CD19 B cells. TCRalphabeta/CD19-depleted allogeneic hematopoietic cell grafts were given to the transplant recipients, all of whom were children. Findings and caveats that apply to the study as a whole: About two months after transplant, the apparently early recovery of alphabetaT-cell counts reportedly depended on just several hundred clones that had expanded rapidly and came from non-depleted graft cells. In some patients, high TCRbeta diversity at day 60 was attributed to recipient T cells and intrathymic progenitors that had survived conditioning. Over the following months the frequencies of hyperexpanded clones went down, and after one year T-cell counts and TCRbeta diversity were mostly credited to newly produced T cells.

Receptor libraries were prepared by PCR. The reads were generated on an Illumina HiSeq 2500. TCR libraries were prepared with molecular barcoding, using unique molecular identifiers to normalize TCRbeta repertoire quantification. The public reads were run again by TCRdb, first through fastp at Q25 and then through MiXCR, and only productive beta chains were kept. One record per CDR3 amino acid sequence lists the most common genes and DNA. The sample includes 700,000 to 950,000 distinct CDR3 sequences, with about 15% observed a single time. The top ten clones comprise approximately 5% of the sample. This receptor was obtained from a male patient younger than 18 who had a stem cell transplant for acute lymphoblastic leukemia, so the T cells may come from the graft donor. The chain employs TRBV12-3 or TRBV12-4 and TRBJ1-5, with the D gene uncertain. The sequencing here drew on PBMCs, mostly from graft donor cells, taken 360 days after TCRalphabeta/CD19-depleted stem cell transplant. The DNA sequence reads TGTGCCAGCAGCGGCGGTAGATCAAGCAATCAGCCCCAGCATTTT. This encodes CASSGGRSSNQPQHF.